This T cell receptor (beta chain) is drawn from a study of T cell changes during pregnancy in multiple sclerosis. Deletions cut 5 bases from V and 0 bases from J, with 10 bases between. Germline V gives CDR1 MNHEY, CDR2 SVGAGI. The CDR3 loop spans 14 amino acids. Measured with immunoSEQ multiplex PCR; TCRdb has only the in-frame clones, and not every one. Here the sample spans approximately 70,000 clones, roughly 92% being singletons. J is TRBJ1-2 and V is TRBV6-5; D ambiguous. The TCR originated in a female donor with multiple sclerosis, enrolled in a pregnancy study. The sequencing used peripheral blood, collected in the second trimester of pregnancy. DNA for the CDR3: TGTGCCAGCAGTCCTTCCACGGCTAACTATGGCTACACCTTC. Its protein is CASSPSTANYGYTF.